This TCR beta chain comes out of a study of T cell changes during pregnancy in multiple sclerosis. The CDR3 covers 14 residues. Germline loops: CDR1 SGHDN, CDR2 FVKESK. Between the trimmed V and J ends, which lost 4 bases and 7 bases, there was a span of 15 bases. Here immunoSEQ multiplex PCR was the method, and the copy in TCRdb shows in-frame clones only, minus some. This sample has 90,000 to 100,000 clones, with roughly 90% found just once. The clonotype was recovered from a female donor with multiple sclerosis, enrolled in a pregnancy study. The chain carries TRBV14 and TRBJ2-3; tentative D call: TRBD2 (6 bases). Specimen: peripheral blood, collected in the first trimester of pregnancy. The CDR3 DNA is TGTGCCAGCAGCCCGGGACTCACTCACTATACGCAGTATTTT. Its protein product is CASSPGLTHYTQYF. The whole variable domain, remainder taken from reference TRBV14 and TRBJ2-3, is EAGVTQFPSHSVIEKGQTVTLRCDPISGHDNLYWYRRVMGKEIKFLLHFVKESKQDESGMPNNRFLAERTGGTYSTLKVQPAELEDSGVYFCASSPGLTHYTQYFGPGTRLTVL.